What follows are 9 T cell receptor beta chains derived from one specimen sequenced in a study of cytomegalovirus exposure and HLA in healthy donors (dated by TCRdb to the late 2010s). Receptor amplification or capture employed the immunoSEQ multiplex PCR assay. For the multiplex PCR, a mixture combining 60 forward primers for TCR Vbeta segments and 13 reverse primers for TCR Jbeta segments was used. The source is immuneACCESS, and TCRdb retained only in-frame sequences with V and J called. Part of the clones is not carried over; for the studies checked, unresolved V genes explain less than half of this, and the remainder is unexplained. The sample records about 160,000 clones, approximately 80% of which are singletons. The ten largest make up under 2% of the sample. Sequenced sample: PBMCs. The receptor source for this set is a man younger than 35 in good health and CMV-seronegative.

The rearrangement uses TRBV29-1 and TRBJ1-1; D possibly corresponds to TRBD1 (5 bases). The CDR3 totals 12 residues. V was clipped by 7 bases and J by 1 base, with 10 bases between them. CDR1 and CDR2 from the germline V gene are SQVTM and ANQGSEA. The CDR3 spells CSGGRGNTEAFF. The CDR3 DNA reads as TGCAGCGGGGGGAGGGGGAACACTGAAGCTTTCTTT.

V and J are TRBV6-4 and TRBJ1-1; a weak D match, TRBD1 (5 bases). Germline lookup yields CDR1 MRHNA and CDR2 SNTAGT. The V end was cut by 3 bases, the J end by 4 bases, with 15 bases between. The CDR3 sequence is 15 residues long. The CDR3 nucleotides are TGTGCCAGCAGTGAAGGGACGGGGGTTGGCACTGAAGCTTTCTTT. The encoded protein is CASSEGTGVGTEAFF.

This chain uses TRBV7-8 with TRBJ2-3; 15 nucleotides align to TRBD2. The CDR3 sequence is 17 residues long. From germline, CDR1 is SGHVS and CDR2 FQNEAQ. With V trimmed by 0 bases and J by 6 bases, 4 bases remained unmatched. CDR3 sequence (DNA): TGTGCCAGCAGCTTAGCTTGGACTAGCGGGGGGGTGGATACGCAGTATTTT. Translation: CASSLAWTSGGVDTQYF. Filled out from reference TRBV7-8 and TRBJ2-3, the complete variable domain reads GAGVSQSPRYKVAKRGQDVALRCDPISGHVSLFWYQQALGQGPEFLTYFQNEAQLDKSGLPSDRFFAERPEGSVSTLKIQRTQQEDSAVYLCASSLAWTSGGVDTQYFGPGTRLTVL.

The genes are TRBV28 and TRBJ1-5; D gene ambiguous. The CDR3 is made up of 18 amino acids. CDR1 and CDR2 from the germline V gene are MDHEN and SYDVKM. The V end lost 1 base, the J end lost 3 bases, and 19 bases lay between the germline ends. CDR3 protein: CASSLSLTLAGNNQPQHF. The CDR3 DNA reads as TGTGCCAGCAGTTTATCCCTGACCTTGGCAGGTAACAATCAGCCCCAGCATTTT.

The V call is TRBV12-5, the J call TRBJ2-1; TRBD1 matches at 8 bases. Trimming removed 6 bases from V and 7 bases from J; junction bases left unmatched: 8. The CDR3 length is 14 residues. Germline CDR1 reads LGHNT; CDR2 reads FRNRAP. Here the CDR3 reads CASGFRGPGNEQFF. DNA for the CDR3: TGTGCTAGTGGGTTCAGGGGGCCTGGGAATGAGCAGTTCTTC.

This clone was found once. This chain links TRBV28 with TRBJ2-3; TRBD2 is a possible D gene (7 bases). Germline V gene sequence: CDR1 MDHEN, CDR2 SYDVKM. V lost 6 bases to trimming and J lost 4 bases, with 17 bases between them. The CDR3 runs to 15 residues. CDR3 DNA sequence: TGTGCCAGCAGCCGTGGGGGGGGGCGACCAGATACGCAGTATTTT. It codes for CASSRGGGRPDTQYF.

J is TRBJ2-2 and V is TRBV7-9, with no clear D. V was pared by 1 base and J by 8 bases, with 11 bases between. The CDR3 is 14 residues long. CDR1 is SEHNR and CDR2 is FQNEAQ in the germline V gene (reference sequence). The CDR3 DNA reads TGTGCCAGCAGCTTAGTGGGCTCCACGGGGGAGCTGTTTTTT. This codes for CASSLVGSTGELFF.

This clone was seen once. The rearrangement links TRBV7-3 to TRBJ2-7; the D gene is possibly TRBD1 (6 bases). The CDR3 is 14 residues long. V was clipped by 4 bases and J by 2 bases, with 12 bases between them. Germline V gene data show CDR1 as SGHTA and CDR2 as FQGTGA. The CDR3 nucleotides are TGTGCCAGCAGCTCCGGACAGCCTCCCTACGAGCAGTACTTC. It specifies CASSSGQPPYEQYF. Based on the CDR3 plus reference TRBV7-3 and TRBJ2-7, the full variable domain is GAGVSQTPSNKVTEKGKYVELRCDPISGHTALYWYRQSLGQGPEFLIYFQGTGAADDSGLPNDRFFAVRPEGSVSTLKIQRTERGDSAVYLCASSSGQPPYEQYFGPGTRLTVT.

V and J are TRBV6-1 and TRBJ1-1; 7 positions agree with TRBD1. CDR1 and CDR2 (germline): MNHNS, SASEGT. J gave up 5 bases and V 6 bases, and 9 bases lay outside the gene matches. The CDR3 has 14 amino acids. CDR3 nucleotide sequence: TGTGCCAGCAGGGAGACAGGGACGGGAACTGAAGCTTTCTTT. This encodes CASRETGTGTEAFF.